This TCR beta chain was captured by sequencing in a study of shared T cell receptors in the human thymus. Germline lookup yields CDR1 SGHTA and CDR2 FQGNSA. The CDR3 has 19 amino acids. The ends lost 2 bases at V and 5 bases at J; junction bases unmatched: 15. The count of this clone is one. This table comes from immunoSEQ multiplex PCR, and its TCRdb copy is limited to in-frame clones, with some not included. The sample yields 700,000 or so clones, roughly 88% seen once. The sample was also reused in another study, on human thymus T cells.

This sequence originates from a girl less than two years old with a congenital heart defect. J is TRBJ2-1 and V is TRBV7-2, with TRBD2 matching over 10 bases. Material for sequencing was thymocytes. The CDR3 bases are TGTGCCAGCAGCTTAATAGGAGAGAGCGGGGGGGCCCTCCACAATGAGCAGTTCTTC. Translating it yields CASSLIGESGGALHNEQFF.